Described below is a single T cell receptor beta chain sequence and its context. This sample is drawn from a study of blood T cell repertoires in COVID-19. The table came from immunoSEQ multiplex PCR; TCRdb's copy has only in-frame clones and leaves some out. Of roughly 300,000 clones listed, around 84% are singletons. Sequenced input: PBMCs or T cells enriched from blood (not recorded which). The clonotype comes from a woman aged 18 to 35 who had recovered from COVID-19.

The CDR3 coding sequence is TGTGCCAGCAGTGACGGACTAGCGTCTGGCTACGAGCAGTACTTC. Translated, it gives CASSDGLASGYEQYF. V is TRBV28 and J is TRBJ2-7; 9 bases are shared with TRBD2. The CDR3 consists of 15 residues. CDR1 and CDR2 (germline): MDHEN, SYDVKM. V lost 5 bases and J lost 3; bases outside the gene matches: 8.